This T cell receptor beta chain was sequenced during a study of control samples from healthy donors and cancer patients. Libraries were prepared by immunoSEQ multiplex PCR; TCRdb keeps only in-frame clonotypes and omits some of them. The sample lists some 160,000 clones, approximately 88% seen once, with over 4.5% in the top ten. CDR1 and CDR2 (germline): SGDLS, YYNGEE. V lost 4 bases to trimming and J lost 6 bases, with 16 bases between them. This CDR3 has 15 amino acids. The sample was blood. This receptor was identified in a man aged 25-40 years in good health. V usage is TRBV9 and J usage is TRBJ1-4; maybe TRBD1 (6 bases). The CDR3 here is CASSSGAGQYEKLFF. The CDR3 coding sequence is TGTGCCAGCAGCTCCGGAGCCGGACAGTATGAAAAACTGTTTTTT.